This note documents a single TCR beta chain sequence. This clonotype was seen ten or more times. Its antigen target is currently unknown. No clone much larger than this one lies a single base away; base qualities are absent. Amplification of TCR beta CDR3 regions was carried out from RNA transcripts. A first-round RT-PCR of the TCR CDR3 used the HTBI primer set with the Qiagen OneStep RT-PCR kit. A second multiplex PCR round built the libraries, followed by size selection and purification. Libraries were sequenced paired-end with 100 bp reads on an Illumina HiSeq2000. In the authors' own workflow: SOAPnuke was used to process the raw data, throwing out any read that contained adapters or uncalled bases, had a mean Phred below 15, or lacked an exact constant-primer or identifier match. COPE v1.2.5 was used to merge high-quality paired reads, and clonotypes were defined as unique nucleotide sequences. MiTCR v1.1 was used to align clonotypes to the IMGT TRBV, TRBD and TRBJ reference segments. Analysis was restricted to V-J combinations with a frequency above 0.0001, which covered 99.2% of repertoires. The TCS score was defined as the ratio of F50 (clonal expansion) to E x V (chaos), calculated using BLOSUM62-based TCRdist between CDR3 peptides within each V-J. Welch's t-statistics and random forest reduced roughly 540 V-J features to about 13, which were used in a naive Bayes classifier (R e1071). The similarity between thyroid and blood repertoires was quantified using the Morisita-Horn index. The public sequencing data were trimmed at Q25 with fastp and processed into clonotypes with MiXCR by TCRdb, which kept only in-frame beta chains. Each entry merges the rows of one CDR3 protein and shows their most common DNA and genes. TCRdb, rather than the study authors, made the V and J calls. The sample includes 500,000 to 750,000 distinct CDR3 sequences, with approximately 44% observed a single time. The ten largest clones represent roughly 7.7% of the sample.

The entry originates in a study of T cells in Graves' hyperthyroidism and ophthalmopathy (dated by TCRdb to between 2018 and 2021). The study in broad terms: To identify TCR V-J signatures that set the groups apart, the researchers used a discovery cohort of 100 or so patients, made up of 40 to 45 with Graves' ophthalmopathy and 55 to 65 with stable Graves' hyperthyroidism. The 90 to 100 discovery patients were randomly split 7:3 into training and test sets. Once sampling was done, hyperthyroidism patients were given methimazole at a starting dose of 30 mg daily, whereas ophthalmopathy patients were given high-dose intravenous methylprednisolone. Prospective prediction of ophthalmopathy was tested in an independent validation cohort consisting of 18 hyperthyroidism patients and approximately 16 patients who later progressed to ophthalmopathy. In addition, the study compared T-cell repertoires in thyroid tissue and in blood from roughly six Graves' hyperthyroidism patients. TCR Vbeta CDR3 sequencing of 120 to 150 peripheral blood samples (under 45 ophthalmopathy, some 75 hyperthyroidism and approximately 17 progressor patients) is reported in the paper. What the study reported, not specific to this receptor: A model built on a 13 V-J signature distinguished ophthalmopathy from stable hyperthyroidism, reaching about 89% sensitivity and around 81% specificity in cross-validation and 80%/75% in testing. No statistical method was used to fix the sample size in advance, and group allocation was not hidden from the investigators. Most expanded thyroid clonotypes (frequency above 0.001) were also detected in blood, a finding suggesting that blood repertoires may reflect thyroid immune responses. In validation, progression to ophthalmopathy was predicted by the model with almost 71% sensitivity and approximately 78% specificity, a median of approximately 6.5 months before onset.

A patient counted as having stable Graves' hyperthyroidism if no progression to ophthalmopathy occurred over 18 months of follow-up. Hyperthyroidism patients were aged 18 to 65 years and newly diagnosed, with disease duration of less than 2 months. Patients with uncontrolled infections, other autoimmune diseases, pregnancy or lactation were excluded. Clinical symptoms, serum thyroxine and TRAb, thyroid ultrasound, and orbital computed tomography formed the basis for the diagnoses. Total RNA was extracted with Trizol reagent, and quality was checked on an Agilent 2100 Bioanalyzer. Between the V and J ends, shortened by 2 bases and 4 bases respectively, the junction contains 12 bases. Inclusive of the bounding cysteine and phenylalanine, the CDR3 is 15 residues long. Of the read, only the CDR3 DNA is kept; its 45 bases are in frame from base 1. Based on the germline V gene (reference sequence), the CDR1 and CDR2 sequences are LNHDA and SQIVND.

The chain links TRBV19 with TRBJ1-3; TRBD1 might be the D gene, on 5 matching bases. The sequenced sample consisted of peripheral blood or thyroid tissue (not recorded which). The clonotype was recovered from a young woman with Graves' hyperthyroidism. This receptor has the CDR3 CASSIMGQGGNTIYF. The sequenced DNA: TGTGCCAGTAGTATAATGGGTCAGGGAGGAAACACCATATATTTT. This CDR3, with the reference TRBV19 and TRBJ1-3 proteins standing in past its ends, gives the full variable domain DGGITQSPKYLFRKEGQNVTLSCEQNLNHDAMYWYRQDPGQGLRLIYYSQIVNDFQKGDIAEGYSVSREKKESFPLTVTSAQKNPTAFYLCASSIMGQGGNTIYFGEGSWLTVV.